These T cell receptor beta chains were read from a single sample in a study of blood T cell repertoires in COVID-19. Measured with immunoSEQ multiplex PCR; TCRdb has only the in-frame clones, and not every one. In the table there are 150,000 to 200,000 clones, roughly 86% of which are singletons. Sequenced material: peripheral blood. The origin of the receptors is an elderly woman in a cohort sampled during active or convalescent COVID-19. Both conserved end residues are part of each CDR3. The D gene is left open where the match is weak. The size entry is marked missing in some rows and otherwise reads once, few, many or a size class.

clone_size: -
d_call: -
v_call: TRBV9
j_call: TRBJ1-2
cdr3_length: 16
cdr3_aa: CASSVGPLGGGYGYTF
cdr3_nt: TGTGCCAGCAGCGTAGGTCCACTAGGGGGTGGCTATGGCTACACCTTC

clone_size: -
d_call: TRBD1
v_call: TRBV6-2/TRBV6-3
j_call: TRBJ2-1
cdr3_length: 14
cdr3_aa: CASSGTGGGDEQFF
cdr3_nt: TGTGCCAGCAGTGGGACAGGGGGTGGGGATGAGCAGTTCTTC

clone_size: -
d_call: -
v_call: TRBV15
j_call: TRBJ1-5
cdr3_length: 18
cdr3_aa: CATSRATNRTARGQPQHF
cdr3_nt: TGTGCCACCAGCAGAGCTACTAATCGGACGGCCAGGGGTCAGCCCCAGCATTTT

clone_size: -
d_call: -
v_call: TRBV24-1
j_call: TRBJ2-1
cdr3_length: 13
cdr3_aa: CATSDSETGLQFF
cdr3_nt: TGTGCCACCAGTGATTCGGAGACCGGACTACAGTTCTTC

clone_size: -
d_call: -
v_call: TRBV5-1
j_call: TRBJ1-4
cdr3_length: 12
cdr3_aa: CASSDTNEKLFF
cdr3_nt: TGCGCCAGCAGTGACACGAATGAAAAACTGTTTTTT

clone_size: -
d_call: -
v_call: TRBV7-2
j_call: TRBJ1-2
cdr3_length: 15
cdr3_aa: CASSYSGHLNYGYTF
cdr3_nt: TGTGCCAGCAGCTACTCGGGACACCTAAACTATGGCTACACCTTC

clone_size: -
d_call: TRBD1
v_call: TRBV24-1
j_call: TRBJ2-7
cdr3_length: 16
cdr3_aa: CATSDRDGTGGYEQYF
cdr3_nt: TGTGCCACCAGTGATAGAGACGGGACAGGGGGCTACGAGCAGTACTTC

clone_size: -
d_call: TRBD1
v_call: TRBV24-1
j_call: TRBJ2-7
cdr3_length: 15
cdr3_aa: CATSDHGQGYYEQYF
cdr3_nt: TGTGCCACCAGTGATCATGGACAGGGCTACTACGAGCAGTACTTC

clone_size: -
d_call: TRBD2
v_call: TRBV5-1
j_call: TRBJ2-1
cdr3_length: 15
cdr3_aa: CASSPTSGRSNEQFF
cdr3_nt: TGCGCCAGCAGCCCGACTAGCGGGAGAAGCAATGAGCAGTTCTTC

clone_size: -
d_call: TRBD1
v_call: TRBV14
j_call: TRBJ1-1
cdr3_length: 15
cdr3_aa: CASSHSGQGNTEAFF
cdr3_nt: TGTGCCAGCAGCCACTCGGGACAGGGGAACACTGAAGCTTTCTTT

clone_size: -
d_call: -
v_call: TRBV19
j_call: TRBJ2-2
cdr3_length: 13
cdr3_aa: CASSMYGTGELFF
cdr3_nt: TGTGCCAGTAGTATGTACGGCACCGGGGAGCTGTTTTTT

clone_size: -
d_call: TRBD1
v_call: TRBV27
j_call: TRBJ1-1
cdr3_length: 15
cdr3_aa: CASSPPTGVNTEAFF
cdr3_nt: TGTGCCAGCAGTCCCCCGACAGGGGTGAACACTGAAGCTTTCTTT

clone_size: -
d_call: -
v_call: TRBV3-1/TRBV3-2
j_call: TRBJ2-3
cdr3_length: 13
cdr3_aa: CASSQIISDTQYF
cdr3_nt: TGTGCCAGCAGCCAAATAATTTCAGATACGCAGTATTTT

clone_size: -
d_call: TRBD2
v_call: TRBV7-2
j_call: TRBJ2-5
cdr3_length: 15
cdr3_aa: CASSFSPLAGETQYF
cdr3_nt: TGTGCCAGCAGCTTTAGCCCCTTAGCGGGGGAGACCCAGTACTTC

clone_size: -
d_call: TRBD1
v_call: TRBV2
j_call: TRBJ1-2
cdr3_length: 14
cdr3_aa: CASSLNQGARGYTF
cdr3_nt: TGTGCCAGCAGCTTGAATCAGGGGGCGCGGGGCTACACCTTC

clone_size: -
d_call: TRBD2
v_call: TRBV5-4
j_call: TRBJ2-1
cdr3_length: 16
cdr3_aa: CASSLARAGAYNEQFF
cdr3_nt: TGTGCCAGCAGCTTGGCCCGGGCGGGAGCCTACAATGAGCAGTTCTTC

clone_size: -
d_call: -
v_call: TRBV7-8
j_call: TRBJ2-1
cdr3_length: 16
cdr3_aa: CASSLDMIQSYNEQFF
cdr3_nt: TGTGCCAGCAGCTTAGACATGATTCAGTCCTACAATGAGCAGTTCTTC

clone_size: -
d_call: TRBD1
v_call: TRBV7-9
j_call: TRBJ2-2
cdr3_length: 16
cdr3_aa: CASSLGGTGITGELFF
cdr3_nt: TGTGCCAGCAGCTTAGGAGGGACAGGGATCACCGGGGAGCTGTTTTTT

clone_size: -
d_call: -
v_call: TRBV3-1/TRBV3-2
j_call: TRBJ1-1
cdr3_length: 12
cdr3_aa: CASSPRGTEAFF
cdr3_nt: TGTGCCAGCAGCCCCAGGGGAACTGAAGCTTTCTTT

clone_size: -
d_call: -
v_call: TRBV6-2/TRBV6-3
j_call: TRBJ1-2
cdr3_length: 11
cdr3_aa: CASSRREGYTF
cdr3_nt: TGTGCCAGCAGCCGAAGGGAGGGCTACACCTTC

clone_size: few
d_call: TRBD1
v_call: TRBV7-8
j_call: TRBJ1-4
cdr3_length: 15
cdr3_aa: CASSRATGTNEKLFF
cdr3_nt: TGTGCCAGCAGCCGGGCGACAGGGACTAATGAAAAACTGTTTTTT

clone_size: few
d_call: -
v_call: TRBV6-5
j_call: TRBJ1-1
cdr3_length: 13
cdr3_aa: CASRIGGGTEAFF
cdr3_nt: TGTGCCAGCAGAATAGGGGGTGGCACTGAAGCTTTCTTT

clone_size: -
d_call: -
v_call: TRBV12-3/TRBV12-4
j_call: TRBJ1-1
cdr3_length: 13
cdr3_aa: CASMPRPNTEAFF
cdr3_nt: TGTGCCAGCATGCCGCGGCCCAACACTGAAGCTTTCTTT

clone_size: -
d_call: TRBD1
v_call: TRBV25-1
j_call: TRBJ2-6
cdr3_length: 15
cdr3_aa: CASSEGTVGANVLTF
cdr3_nt: TGTGCCAGCAGTGAGGGGACAGTTGGGGCCAACGTCCTGACTTTC

clone_size: -
d_call: TRBD1
v_call: TRBV9
j_call: TRBJ2-2
cdr3_length: 16
cdr3_aa: CASSLSTGRPTGELFF
cdr3_nt: TGTGCCAGCAGCTTATCGACAGGGCGACCTACCGGGGAGCTGTTTTTT

clone_size: -
d_call: TRBD1
v_call: TRBV5-4
j_call: TRBJ1-4
cdr3_length: 15
cdr3_aa: CASSPMGQGDEKLFF
cdr3_nt: TGTGCCAGCAGCCCAATGGGACAGGGAGACGAAAAACTGTTTTTT

clone_size: few
d_call: -
v_call: TRBV12-3/TRBV12-4
j_call: TRBJ2-2
cdr3_length: 13
cdr3_aa: CASSLGGPGELFF
cdr3_nt: TGTGCCAGCAGTTTAGGAGGGCCCGGGGAGCTGTTTTTT

clone_size: -
d_call: TRBD2
v_call: TRBV7-2
j_call: TRBJ2-3
cdr3_length: 17
cdr3_aa: CASRPPGLAGPSDTQYF
cdr3_nt: TGTGCCAGCAGACCCCCGGGACTAGCGGGGCCATCAGATACGCAGTATTTT

clone_size: -
d_call: -
v_call: TRBV2
j_call: TRBJ1-5
cdr3_length: 15
cdr3_aa: CASRYRAGGNQPQHF
cdr3_nt: TGTGCCAGCAGGTACAGGGCAGGAGGCAATCAGCCCCAGCATTTT

clone_size: -
d_call: -
v_call: TRBV30
j_call: TRBJ1-5
cdr3_length: 13
cdr3_aa: CAWNRDSNQPQHF
cdr3_nt: TGTGCCTGGAACAGGGATAGCAATCAGCCCCAGCATTTT

clone_size: -
d_call: TRBD1
v_call: TRBV5-1
j_call: TRBJ1-2
cdr3_length: 16
cdr3_aa: CASSLDFDRGSYGYTF
cdr3_nt: TGCGCCAGCAGCTTGGACTTCGACAGGGGAAGCTATGGCTACACCTTC

clone_size: -
d_call: TRBD2
v_call: TRBV9
j_call: TRBJ2-3
cdr3_length: 16
cdr3_aa: CASSVVAGARADTQYF
cdr3_nt: TGTGCCAGCAGCGTGGTGGCGGGAGCCCGGGCAGATACGCAGTATTTT

clone_size: -
d_call: TRBD1
v_call: TRBV29-1
j_call: TRBJ1-6
cdr3_length: 14
cdr3_aa: CSTRQGSYNSPLHF
cdr3_nt: TGCAGCACTAGACAGGGGTCCTATAATTCACCCCTCCACTTT